This T cell receptor beta chain was obtained from a study of technical replicates of blood from a handful of donors. This clone was seen more than once but under ten times. Sequencing used immunoSEQ multiplex PCR; TCRdb keeps in-frame clones, though not all of them. The table has about 63,000 clones, approximately 86% seen once. The source is a human donor in good health. Some clones in this sample may be carry-over from other donors' samples. The sample was PBMCs.

In DNA, the CDR3 is TGTGCCAGCAGCGCCGCCGGGAGATCCTCTGGAAACACCATATATTTT. Protein product: CASSAAGRSSGNTIYF. The chain recombines TRBV9 with TRBJ1-3; D unresolved. The germline V gene has CDR1 SGDLS and CDR2 YYNGEE. V dropped 3 bases and J dropped 0 bases, with 13 bases sitting between them. CDR3 length: 16 residues.